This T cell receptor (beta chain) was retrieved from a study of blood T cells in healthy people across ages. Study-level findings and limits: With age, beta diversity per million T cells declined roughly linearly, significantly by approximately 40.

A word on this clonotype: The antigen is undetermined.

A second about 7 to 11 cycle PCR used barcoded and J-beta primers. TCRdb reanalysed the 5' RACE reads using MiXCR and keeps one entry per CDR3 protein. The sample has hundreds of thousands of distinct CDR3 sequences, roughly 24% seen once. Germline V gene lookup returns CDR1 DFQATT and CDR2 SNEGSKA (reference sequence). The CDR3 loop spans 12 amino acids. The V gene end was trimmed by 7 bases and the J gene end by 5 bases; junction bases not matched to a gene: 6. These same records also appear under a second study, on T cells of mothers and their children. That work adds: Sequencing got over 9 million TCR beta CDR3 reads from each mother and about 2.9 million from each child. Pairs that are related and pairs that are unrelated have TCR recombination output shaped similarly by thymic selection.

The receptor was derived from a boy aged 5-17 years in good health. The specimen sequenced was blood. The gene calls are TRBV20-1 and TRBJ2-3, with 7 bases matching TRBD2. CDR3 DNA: TGCAGTGTTGCGGGAGTAGTAGATACGCAGTATTTT. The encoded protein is CSVAGVVDTQYF.